This T cell receptor beta chain was obtained from a study of blood T cells in healthy people across ages. Germline CDR1 MNHEY, CDR2 SMNVEV (reference sequence). Trimming took 5 bases from V and 0 from J, leaving 17 bases between them. The CDR3 is made up of 16 amino acids. For the second PCR, which ran for about 7 to 12 cycles, a sample-barcoded 5' primer and a J-beta primer mix were used. TCRdb re-called the 5' RACE reads through MiXCR, storing one row per CDR3 protein. The table includes about 930,000 distinct CDR3 sequences, 25% to 35% detected once. General study points: Samples with more naive T cells showed higher observed beta diversity. Estimates drawn from one million T cells were deemed to understate diversity.

Remarks on this clonotype: Its antigen is unidentified.

These records were also assigned to another study, of T cells of mothers and their children. Turning to that study: Every microgram of extracted RNA entered cDNA synthesis, approximately 1.5 ug per 15 ul. For each mother, over 8 million TCR beta CDR3 reads were obtained, and for each child, roughly 2.8 million.

The TCR originated in a woman aged 40 to 50 in good health. V gene TRBV27 combines with J gene TRBJ2-7; D is perhaps TRBD2 (6 bases). Input material: blood. The chain's CDR3 is CASSPLGGSGSYEQYF. The CDR3 bases are TGTGCCAGCAGTCCCCTAGGAGGGAGTGGCTCCTACGAGCAGTACTTC.